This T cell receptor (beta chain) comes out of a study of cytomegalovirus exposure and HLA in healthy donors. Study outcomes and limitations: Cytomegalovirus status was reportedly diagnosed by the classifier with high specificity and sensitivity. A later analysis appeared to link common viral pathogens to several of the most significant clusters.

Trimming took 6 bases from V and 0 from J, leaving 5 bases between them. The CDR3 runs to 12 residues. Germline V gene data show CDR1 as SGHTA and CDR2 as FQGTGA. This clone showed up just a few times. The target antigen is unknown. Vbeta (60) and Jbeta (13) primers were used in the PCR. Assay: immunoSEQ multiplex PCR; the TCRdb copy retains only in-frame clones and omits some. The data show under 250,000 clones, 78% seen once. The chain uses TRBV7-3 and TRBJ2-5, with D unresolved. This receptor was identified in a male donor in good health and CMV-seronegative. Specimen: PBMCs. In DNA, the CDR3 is TGTGCCAGCAGTAGAGACCAAGAGACCCAGTACTTC. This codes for CASSRDQETQYF.